One and the same sample provided the 4 T cell receptor beta chains below, sequenced in a study of CD8 T cells in Susac syndrome. Reverse transcription used about 0.5 to 1 ug RNA and random hexamers. TCRdb independently ran MiXCR on the immunoSEQ multiplex PCR reads; one entry per CDR3 protein. Of about 240,000 distinct CDR3 sequences in the sample, 90% to 97% were seen once. Sequencing input: CD4+ T cells from PBMCs. The receptors derive from a human donor with Susac syndrome.

The V and J genes are TRBV30 and TRBJ2-6, with D perhaps TRBD2 (5 bases). The CDR3 contains 15 residues. From germline, CDR1 is GTSNPN and CDR2 SVGIG (reference sequence). V was clipped by 0 bases and J by 2 bases, with 8 bases between them. CDR3 loop: CAWSVRGPGANVLTF. The CDR3, as DNA: TGTGCCTGGAGTGTACGAGGGCCTGGGGCCAACGTCCTGACTTTC. The full variable domain, completed using reference TRBV30 and TRBJ2-6, is SQTIHQWPATLVQPVGSPLSLECTVEGTSNPNLYWYRQAAGRGLQLLFYSVGIGQISSEVPQNLSASRPQDRQFILSSKKLLLSDSGFYLCAWSVRGPGANVLTFGAGSRLTVL.

V gene TRBV6-6 combines with J gene TRBJ2-1, with a possible D match to TRBD2 (6 bases). This CDR3 is 13 amino acids long. Per the germline V gene, CDR1 is MNHNY and CDR2 is SVGAGI (reference sequence). The V end was cut by 6 bases, the J end by 13 bases, with 19 bases between. CDR3 in amino acids: CASSPGGVDYQFF. The CDR3 region has the DNA TGTGCCAGCAGCCCCGGAGGTGTGGACTATCAGTTCTTC.

The V call is TRBV7-2, the J call TRBJ2-1; TRBD1 might be the D (5 bases). This CDR3 contains 14 residues. V lost 0 bases, J lost 6 bases, and 9 bases lay in between. Germline loops: CDR1 SGHTA, CDR2 FQGNSA. Here the CDR3 reads CASSLADRGNEQFF. CDR3 bases: TGTGCCAGCAGCTTAGCAGATAGGGGCAATGAGCAGTTCTTC.

This sequence joins TRBV5-1 and TRBJ1-1, with D maybe TRBD1 (6 bases). The germline V and J ends were trimmed by 3 bases and 4 bases, with 13 bases remaining between them. The germline gives CDR1 SGHRS, CDR2 YFSETQ. This CDR3 comprises 14 residues. CDR3 sequence: CASSSATGPTEAFF. The CDR3 DNA reads as TGCGCCAGCAGCTCGGCCACAGGGCCCACTGAAGCTTTCTTT. Full variable domain (remainder filled in from reference TRBV5-1 and TRBJ1-1): KAGVTQTPRYLIKTRGQQVTLSCSPISGHRSVSWYQQTPGQGLQFLFEYFSETQRNKGNFPGRFSGRQFSNSRSEMNVSTLELGDSALYLCASSSATGPTEAFFGQGTRLTVV.